This T cell receptor (beta chain) was identified during a study of blood T cell repertoires in COVID-19. Enrollees, roughly 18 to 95 years old, lived in 24 US areas. In germline, CDR1 is LGHDT, CDR2 YNNKEL (reference sequence). J was trimmed by 5 bases and V by 2 bases; bases with no gene match: 6. This CDR3 region has 17 residues. Profiling relied on immunoSEQ multiplex PCR, and the TCRdb table lists in-frame clones only, not all of them. The table lists under 200,000 clones, 84% of them singletons, with about 8% in the top ten. The sample comprised PBMCs or T cells enriched from blood (not recorded which). The V gene is TRBV3-1 (or the pseudogene TRBV3-2), the J gene TRBJ2-6; 10 nucleotides align to TRBD1. The sequence was obtained from a woman between 50 and 59 years old who had recovered from COVID-19. CDR3 nucleotide sequence: TGTGCCAGCAGCCAAAGGACAGGGGGTGGGAGGGCCAACGTCCTGACTTTC. Protein sequence: CASSQRTGGGRANVLTF.